This T cell receptor (beta chain) is drawn from a study of T cell responses to AZD1222 COVID-19 vaccine. Study-level findings and limits: The donor group comprised mostly white British people and more females; the analysis possibly underestimated clonal diversity. Seropositive AZD1222 recipients at baseline numbered only 6 or 7. Sampling captured repertoires only after the peak T cell response.

CDR3 length equals 13 residues. With 0 bases removed from V and 4 bases from J, the gap between germline ends came to 5 bases. Per germline, CDR1 SGHRS and CDR2 YFSETQ. Some clones are missing from TCRdb's copy, which holds only in-frame ones; the method was immunoSEQ multiplex PCR. The table has 200,000 to 250,000 clones, roughly 94% seen once. Details on this clone: As yet, its antigen is unknown.

The TCR originated in an adult who received the MenACWY meningococcal vaccine as a control. The sample here was peripheral blood, taken 28 days after the second dose of the MenACWY control vaccine. The chain links TRBV5-1 to TRBJ2-1; no reliable D call. The CDR3 loop is CASSLADYNEQFF. The CDR3 nucleotides read TGCGCCAGCAGCTTGGCCGATTACAATGAGCAGTTCTTC.